The rows below give T cell receptor beta chains drawn from one sample of a study of T cell repertoires in cytomegalovirus infection. Their recognized antigens are unknown. TCRdb independently ran MiXCR on the reads; one entry per CDR3 protein. The table lists about 500,000 distinct CDR3 sequences, more than 30% of them singletons, with about a sixth in the top ten. The sequencing used cultured PBMCs, collected from culture after CMV antigen stimulation. The receptors shown here come from a human donor in good health (CMV status not recorded). Some clones in this sample may be carry-over from other donors' samples. Each CDR3 is given with its conserved first and last residue. D genes are given only for firm matches. Expanded clones are given a class, and other clones once, few, many or no size at all.

abundance	j_gene	d_gene	v_gene	CDR3aa	CDR3nt
.	TRBJ2-6	.	TRBV18	CASSSLYRAGANVLTF	TGTGCCAGCTCTTCACTTTATAGGGCTGGGGCCAACGTCCTGACTTTC
few	TRBJ1-2	TRBD1	TRBV29-1	CSVGGQGAQNGYTF	TGCAGCGTGGGTGGACAGGGGGCGCAAAATGGCTACACCTTC
.	TRBJ2-3	TRBD2	TRBV6-1	CASSLTSGKTDTQYF	TGTGCCAGCAGTTTAACTAGCGGGAAAACAGATACGCAGTATTTT
few	TRBJ1-1	.	TRBV6-5	CASSYSAPSNTEAFF	TGTGCCAGCAGTTACTCGGCACCTTCGAACACTGAAGCTTTCTTT
.	TRBJ2-5	TRBD1	TRBV7-2	CASSTRDRSGTQYF	TGTGCCAGCAGCACAAGGGACAGATCGGGGACCCAGTACTTC
.	TRBJ2-5	.	TRBV19	CASSMWASRSQETQYF	TGTGCCAGTAGTATGTGGGCCAGCAGATCACAAGAGACCCAGTACTTC
.	TRBJ2-3	TRBD2	TRBV7-2	CASSRLAGVGADTQYF	TGTGCCAGCAGCCGACTAGCGGGAGTCGGAGCAGATACGCAGTATTTT
many	TRBJ2-1	TRBD2	TRBV20-1	CSARGYSLAGRADEQFF	TGCAGTGCTAGAGGGTATAGTCTAGCGGGAAGGGCCGATGAGCAGTTCTTC
.	TRBJ2-1	TRBD2	TRBV6-6	CASSYSAGGGGYEQFF	TGTGCCAGCAGTTACTCGGCGGGAGGAGGTGGATATGAGCAGTTCTTC
once	TRBJ2-7	TRBD1	TRBV23-1	CAPRQGVGDEQYF	TGCGCCCCACGACAGGGGGTTGGGGACGAGCAGTACTTC
.	TRBJ2-1	TRBD2	TRBV10-3	CAISEQGLAGGNNEQFF	TGTGCCATCAGTGAGCAGGGACTAGCGGGAGGAAACAATGAGCAGTTCTTC
.	TRBJ2-7	TRBD2	TRBV6-1	CASSSSGTSGPFDF	TGTGCCAGCAGTTCGTCCGGGACTAGCGGCCCTTTCGACTTC
.	TRBJ1-3	TRBD1	TRBV20-1	CSATDRGEGNTIYF	TGCAGTGCCACGGACAGGGGGGAGGGAAACACCATATATTTT
.	TRBJ2-5	.	TRBV10-3	CAIRSTESETQYF	TGTGCCATCAGATCGACGGAGTCGGAGACCCAGTACTTC
.	TRBJ2-2	TRBD1	TRBV7-9	CASSPDRTGELFF	TGTGCCAGCAGCCCGGACAGGACCGGGGAGCTGTTTTTT
.	TRBJ2-1	TRBD2	TRBV7-9	CASSPIGTSGHEQFF	TGTGCCAGCAGCCCGATCGGGACTAGCGGCCATGAGCAGTTCTTC
.	TRBJ1-2	TRBD1	TRBV4-2	CASSQVTGGRVNYGYTF	TGTGCCAGCAGCCAAGTTACAGGGGGCCGAGTTAACTATGGCTACACCTTC
.	TRBJ1-1	.	TRBV6-5	CASSTLRTSEAFF	TGTGCCAGCAGCACCCTGAGGACATCTGAAGCTTTCTTT
.	TRBJ2-1	TRBD2	TRBV6-8	CASSPRGRGGGKFF	TGTGCCAGCAGTCCCCGTGGGCGGGGGGGGGGGAAGTTCTTC
.	TRBJ2-1	.	TRBV6-1	CASTPQGSYNEQFF	TGTGCCAGCACCCCACAGGGCTCCTACAATGAGCAGTTCTTC
.	TRBJ2-5	.	TRBV4-1	CASSQNPGTVWETQYF	TGCGCCAGCAGCCAAAACCCCGGGACTGTTTGGGAGACCCAGTACTTC
many	TRBJ2-7	.	TRBV7-2	CASSRTLGYEQYF	TGTGCCAGCAGCCGGACCCTGGGCTACGAGCAGTACTTC
few	TRBJ1-6	.	TRBV4-1	CASSQDRGAGRNSPLHF	TGCGCCAGCAGCCAAGATCGAGGGGCAGGGAGAAATTCACCCCTCCACTTT
.	TRBJ1-6	TRBD1	TRBV6-2/TRBV6-3	CASSHSGTVNSPLHF	TGTGCCAGCAGTCACTCCGGGACAGTTAATTCACCCCTCCACTTT
few	TRBJ2-3	.	TRBV5-4	CASSSAQKLGTDTQYF	TGTGCCAGCAGCTCGGCCCAAAAGCTGGGCACAGATACGCAGTATTTT
once	TRBJ2-3	.	TRBV2	CASGGVGLVSTDTQYF	TGTGCCAGTGGGGGCGTAGGACTAGTGAGCACAGATACGCAGTATTTT
few	TRBJ2-1	.	TRBV6-5	CASSYSIQNNEQFF	TGTGCCAGCAGTTACTCGATCCAGAACAATGAGCAGTTCTTC
.	TRBJ2-1	.	TRBV20-1	CSARVTVGDEQFF	TGCAGTGCTAGAGTGACCGTGGGAGATGAGCAGTTCTTC
.	TRBJ1-5	.	TRBV12-3/TRBV12-4	CASSPGRRSNQPQHF	TGTGCCAGCAGTCCGGGCAGGCGAAGCAATCAGCCCCAGCATTTT
few	TRBJ1-1	.	TRBV6-2/TRBV6-3	CASSGPSRGNTEAFF	TGTGCCAGCAGTGGCCCCAGCCGAGGGAACACTGAAGCTTTCTTT
many	TRBJ2-1	TRBD2	TRBV11-2	CASSLASGPYNEQFF	TGTGCCAGCAGCCTGGCTAGCGGACCTTACAATGAGCAGTTCTTC
few	TRBJ2-5	TRBD2	TRBV7-7	CASSLSYGRGETQYF	TGTGCCAGCAGCTTGTCGTACGGGAGGGGGGAGACCCAGTACTTC
.	TRBJ2-7	.	TRBV12-3/TRBV12-4	CASSLGRLGEQYF	TGTGCCAGCAGTTTAGGTCGTTTGGGCGAGCAGTACTTC
few	TRBJ2-1	TRBD2	TRBV19	CASQTSGNREQFF	TGTGCCAGCCAGACTAGCGGGAATCGTGAGCAGTTCTTC
.	TRBJ1-2	TRBD1	TRBV19	CASSARDRVAGYTF	TGTGCCAGTAGTGCCCGGGACAGGGTTGCCGGCTACACCTTC
few	TRBJ2-5	.	TRBV7-9	CASSLMLGAQETQYF	TGTGCCAGCAGCTTAATGCTGGGGGCCCAAGAGACCCAGTACTTC
many	TRBJ2-3	.	TRBV7-8	CASSLGRPPADTQYF	TGTGCCAGCAGCTTAGGCAGGCCCCCCGCAGATACGCAGTATTTT
.	TRBJ1-3	.	TRBV20-1	CSARELGHTIYF	TGCAGTGCTAGAGAGCTGGGACACACCATATATTTT
.	TRBJ2-5	TRBD1	TRBV20-1	CSARDTGVGKTQYF	TGCAGTGCTAGGGATACAGGGGTAGGGAAGACCCAGTACTTC
many	TRBJ1-1	TRBD1	TRBV7-2	CASSYLQGMVPEAFF	TGTGCCAGCAGCTACCTACAGGGGATGGTACCTGAAGCTTTCTTT
.	TRBJ2-1	TRBD2	TRBV6-5	CASSKSVAGGPGNEQFF	TGTGCCAGCAGTAAATCAGTAGCGGGAGGGCCCGGGAATGAGCAGTTCTTC
.	TRBJ2-5	.	TRBV2	CASGRGQQETQYF	TGTGCCAGTGGAAGGGGCCAGCAAGAGACCCAGTACTTC
.	TRBJ2-3	.	TRBV6-6	CASTRDSLTDTQYF	TGTGCCAGCACCCGGGACTCCCTCACAGATACGCAGTATTTT
.	TRBJ2-1	.	TRBV19	CASSMQGNEQFF	TGTGCCAGTAGTATGCAGGGAAATGAGCAGTTCTTC
few	TRBJ2-7	.	TRBV7-8	CASSPRPLSYEQYF	TGTGCCAGCAGCCCACGCCCTCTCTCCTACGAGCAGTACTTC
few	TRBJ2-1	.	TRBV7-2	CASSYPQVWGDYSYNEQFF	TGTGCCAGCAGCTATCCCCAGGTTTGGGGGGATTACTCCTACAATGAGCAGTTCTTC
.	TRBJ2-7	.	TRBV27	CASATPYEQYF	TGTGCCAGCGCCACCCCCTACGAGCAGTACTTC
.	TRBJ2-5	TRBD2	TRBV27	CASSPGLAGAKTQYF	TGTGCCAGCAGTCCGGGACTAGCGGGAGCTAAGACCCAGTACTTC
.	TRBJ2-3	.	TRBV27	CASNQGRVTSTDTQYF	TGTGCCAGCAACCAGGGGAGGGTGACTAGCACAGATACGCAGTATTTT
few	TRBJ2-1	TRBD2	TRBV27	CASSSLAVYNEQFF	TGTGCCAGCAGTTCACTAGCGGTTTACAATGAGCAGTTCTTC
few	TRBJ2-1	.	TRBV5-4	CAIIARSGQFF	TGTGCCATCATAGCTCGGTCCGGGCAGTTCTTC
.	TRBJ2-3	TRBD1	TRBV20-1	CSARTNQGAYTDTQYF	TGCAGTGCTAGGACGAATCAGGGGGCCTACACAGATACGCAGTATTTT
few	TRBJ2-7	.	TRBV20-1	CSARGGQGNYEQYF	TGCAGTGCTAGAGGGGGGCAGGGGAACTACGAGCAGTACTTC
few	TRBJ2-3	.	TRBV7-2	CASSPPGAYTDTQYF	TGTGCCAGCAGCCCGCCCGGGGCCTACACAGATACGCAGTATTTT
.	TRBJ2-1	TRBD2	TRBV5-6	CASSLRAGTGGEQFF	TGTGCCAGCAGCCTACGAGCGGGGACTGGCGGTGAGCAGTTCTTC